This T cell receptor beta chain was captured by sequencing in a study of blood T cell repertoires in COVID-19. Sequenced by immunoSEQ multiplex PCR; TCRdb stores in-frame clones only, minus some. The table records under 65,000 clones, 75% to 85% of them present only once. V was cut by 8 bases and J by 2 bases, with 16 bases left in between. CDR3 length: 14 residues. Germline CDR1 is SGHAT and CDR2 is FQNNGV. The genes are TRBV11-2 and TRBJ2-7, with D uncertain. The receptor's source is a woman aged 60-75 years with acute or convalescent COVID-19. Sequenced material: peripheral blood. DNA of the CDR3: TGTGCCAGCTTCGCCCATTCGCGCACCTACGAGCAGTACTTC. Its translation is CASFAHSRTYEQYF.